This paragraph covers one T cell receptor beta chain sequence. The data stem from a study of blood T cell repertoires in COVID-19. The overall study: Acute and convalescent COVID-19 samples came from the United States, Italy and Spain. In each case, the material was cDNA or gDNA derived from T cells, B-cell-depleted T cells, or PBMCs.

Original data processing: Nucleated cell counts were estimated from reference gene primer amplification. TCRdb's table, derived via immunoSEQ multiplex PCR, lists solely in-frame clones and lacks some. That table supplies the V and J calls and clone size; D and trimming were determined from the DNA. The sample includes approximately 150,000 clones, around nine tenths of them seen just once. Trimming cost V 3 bases and J 1 base, with 9 bases left between them. The CDR3 loop spans 14 amino acids. The germline V gene encodes CDR1 LGHDT and CDR2 YNNKEL (reference sequence). This chain uses TRBV3-1 (or the pseudogene TRBV3-2) with TRBJ1-1; D remains unclear. This clonotype originated in a human donor in a cohort sampled during active COVID-19. Sequenced: peripheral blood. This CDR3 reads CASSHTTANTEAFF. CDR3 DNA: TGTGCCAGCAGCCACACAACAGCGAACACTGAAGCTTTCTTT.